This T cell receptor beta chain is drawn from a study of blood T cell repertoires in COVID-19. Study as a whole: Sites across the United States, Italy and Spain contributed samples from acute and convalescent COVID-19. In each case, the material was cDNA or gDNA derived from T cells, B-cell-depleted T cells, or PBMCs.

Per the original methods: The assay estimated nucleated cells by amplifying reference gene primers. Assay used: immunoSEQ multiplex PCR; TCRdb lists only in-frame clones, some missing. V and J calls and clone size are as listed in that table; D and trimming were resolved from the DNA. Of about 35,000 clones listed, approximately 90% are singletons. Trimming cost V 3 bases and J 0 bases; bases outside gene matches: 6. CDR1 and CDR2 from the germline V gene are GTSNPN and SVGIG (reference sequence). This CDR3 has 16 residues. This clone was counted a few times. The V and J genes are TRBV30 and TRBJ2-4, with 9 positions matching TRBD1. This clonotype originated in a man aged 50-59 years with active COVID-19. Material for sequencing was peripheral blood. The CDR3 nucleotides read TGTGCCTGGAGACCGGGACAGGGCAAAGCCAAAAACATTCAGTACTTC. It specifies CAWRPGQGKAKNIQYF.